This T cell receptor beta chain was obtained from a study of T cells after yellow fever vaccination. In making TCR cDNA, 5'RACE template switching added a universal primer site and UMIs to it. TCRdb re-analysed the 5' RACE reads in MiXCR, keeping a single row per CDR3 protein. The sample includes hundreds of thousands of distinct CDR3 sequences, around 6.4% of them seen just once. Findings and limits, study-wide: Clonotypes shared by both compartments, CD4 and CD8, made up a small share. The study found a weaker secondary response that peaked faster, day 5 versus 15. Primary-vaccination clones mostly resurfaced post-booster (just under 98% CD4, about 87% CD8).

For this clonotype: The antigen is undetermined.

The CDR3 loop spans 14 amino acids. CDR1 SGHTA and CDR2 FQGNSA come from the germline V gene. Trimming shortened V by 1 base and J by 8 bases, and 14 bases separated the two germline ends. The material was PBMCs, obtained 5 days after the yellow fever booster vaccination. This rearrangement joins TRBV7-2 to TRBJ1-2; a weak D match, TRBD1 (5 bases). This TCR was sampled from a man younger than 40 who received the YFV17D yellow fever vaccine. CDR3 sequence reads: CASSLVWGAGGYTF. As DNA, the CDR3 is TGTGCCAGCAGCTTAGTCTGGGGCGCAGGGGGCTACACCTTC.